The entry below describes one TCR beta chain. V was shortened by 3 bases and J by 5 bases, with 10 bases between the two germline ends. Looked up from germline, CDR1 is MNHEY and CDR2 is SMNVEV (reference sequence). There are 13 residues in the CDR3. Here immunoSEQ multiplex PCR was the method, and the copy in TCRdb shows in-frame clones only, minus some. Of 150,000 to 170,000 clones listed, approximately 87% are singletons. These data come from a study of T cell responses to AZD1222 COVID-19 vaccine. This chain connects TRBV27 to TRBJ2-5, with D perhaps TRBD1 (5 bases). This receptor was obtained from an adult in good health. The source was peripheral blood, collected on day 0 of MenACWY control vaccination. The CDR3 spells CASSFGAVETQYF. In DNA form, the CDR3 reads TGTGCCAGCAGTTTTGGGGCGGTGGAGACCCAGTACTTC.